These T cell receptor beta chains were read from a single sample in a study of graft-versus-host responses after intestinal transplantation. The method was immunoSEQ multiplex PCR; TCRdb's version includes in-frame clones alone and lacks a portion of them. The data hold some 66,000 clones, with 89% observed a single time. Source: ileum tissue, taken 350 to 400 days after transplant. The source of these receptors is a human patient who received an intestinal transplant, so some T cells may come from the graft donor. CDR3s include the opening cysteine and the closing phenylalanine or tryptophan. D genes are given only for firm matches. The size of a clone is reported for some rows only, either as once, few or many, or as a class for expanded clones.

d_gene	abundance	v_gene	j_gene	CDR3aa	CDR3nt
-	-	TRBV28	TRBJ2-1	CASTLAGVGFNEQFF	TGTGCCAGCACCCTAGCAGGTGTGGGTTTCAATGAGCAGTTCTTC
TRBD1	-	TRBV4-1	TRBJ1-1	CASSQGQGNTEAFF	TGCGCCAGCAGCCAAGGACAGGGGAACACTGAAGCTTTCTTT
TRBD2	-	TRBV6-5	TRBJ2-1	CASSLSGSYNEQFF	TGTGCCAGCAGTCTTAGCGGGAGCTACAATGAGCAGTTCTTC
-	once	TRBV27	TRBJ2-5	CASSLSEGGETQYF	TGTGCCAGCAGTTTATCAGAGGGCGGTGAGACCCAGTACTTC
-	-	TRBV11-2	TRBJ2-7	CASSLAPMGDEQYF	TGTGCCAGCAGCTTAGCCCCTATGGGGGATGAGCAGTACTTC
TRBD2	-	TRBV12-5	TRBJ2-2	CASGFYGGRSVGELFF	TGTGCTAGTGGTTTTTACGGCGGGAGAAGTGTCGGGGAGCTGTTTTTT
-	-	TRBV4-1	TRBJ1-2	CASSQGGGINYGYTF	TGCGCCAGCAGCCAAGGGGGAGGGATTAACTATGGCTACACCTTC
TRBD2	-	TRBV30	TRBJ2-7	CAWSRIAGGYEQYF	TGTGCCTGGAGTCGAATAGCGGGAGGCTACGAGCAGTACTTC
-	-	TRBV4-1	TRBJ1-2	CASSPNRREGGYTF	TGCGCCAGCAGCCCCAATAGGAGGGAGGGTGGCTACACCTTC
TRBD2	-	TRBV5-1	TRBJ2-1	CASSLSGMNEQFF	TGCGCCAGCAGCTTAAGCGGGATGAATGAGCAGTTCTTC
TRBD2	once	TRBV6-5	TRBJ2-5	CASSPSGSSQETQYF	TGTGCCAGCAGCCCTAGCGGGAGTTCCCAAGAGACCCAGTACTTC
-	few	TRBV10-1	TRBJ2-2	CASSRRGGTGELFF	TGCGCCAGCAGCCGGAGAGGGGGGACCGGGGAGCTGTTTTTT
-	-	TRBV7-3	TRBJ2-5	CAGSLKVRADHHF	TGTGCCGGCAGCTTAAAGGTAAGGGCTGATCACCACTTC
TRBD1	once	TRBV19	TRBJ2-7	CASSTRDSNSYEQYF	TGTGCCAGTAGTACCCGGGACAGCAACTCCTACGAGCAGTACTTC
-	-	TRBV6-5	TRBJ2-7	CASSYTVYEQYF	TGTGCCAGCAGTTACACGGTTTACGAGCAGTACTTC
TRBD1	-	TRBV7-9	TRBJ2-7	CASSLVSGTGFHEQYF	TGTGCCAGCAGCTTAGTTTCCGGGACAGGGTTCCACGAGCAGTACTTC
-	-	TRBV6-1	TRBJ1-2	CASSEAGGYGYTF	TGTGCCAGCAGTGAAGCTGGGGGCTATGGCTACACCTTC
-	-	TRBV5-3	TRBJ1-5	CARSLIPSPQHF	TGTGCCAGAAGCTTGATTCCGTCACCCCAGCATTTT
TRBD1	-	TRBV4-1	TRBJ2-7	CASSRGDRETYEQYF	TGCGCCAGCAGCCGGGGGGACAGGGAAACCTACGAGCAGTACTTC
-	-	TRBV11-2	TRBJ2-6	CASSLGGPGANVLTF	TGTGCCAGCAGCTTAGGGGGGCCCGGGGCCAACGTCCTGACTTTC
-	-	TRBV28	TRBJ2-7	CASSLGQGYEQYF	TGTGCCAGCAGTTTAGGTCAGGGCTACGAGCAGTACTTC
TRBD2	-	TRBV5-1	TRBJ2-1	CASNPLGLAGGSSYNEQFF	TGCGCCAGCAACCCCCTGGGACTAGCGGGGGGCAGCTCCTACAATGAGCAGTTCTTC
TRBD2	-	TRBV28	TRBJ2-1	CASNTLWNPGLAGGSDNEQFF	TGTGCCAGCAACACCCTTTGGAATCCGGGACTAGCGGGAGGGAGTGACAATGAGCAGTTCTTC
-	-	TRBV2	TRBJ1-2	CASKAYGYTF	TGTGCCAGCAAGGCATATGGCTACACCTTC
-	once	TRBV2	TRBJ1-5	CASSAPTQYSNQPQHF	TGTGCCAGCAGCGCTCCTACACAGTATAGCAATCAGCCCCAGCATTTT
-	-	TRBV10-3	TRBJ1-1	CAISELMAENTEAFF	TGTGCCATCAGTGAGTTAATGGCAGAGAACACTGAAGCTTTCTTT
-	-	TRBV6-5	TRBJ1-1	CASSVDRNTEAFF	TGTGCCAGCAGTGTGGACAGGAACACTGAAGCTTTCTTT
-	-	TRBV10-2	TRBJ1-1	CASSEFSLNTEAFF	TGCGCCAGCAGTGAGTTCTCACTGAACACTGAAGCTTTCTTT
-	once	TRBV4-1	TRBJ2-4	CASSQDRVGLTKNIQYF	TGCGCCAGCAGCCAAGATCGGGTGGGATTAACCAAAAACATTCAGTACTTC
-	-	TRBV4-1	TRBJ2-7	CASSQERGSSYEQYF	TGCGCCAGCAGCCAAGAGAGGGGGAGCTCCTACGAGCAGTACTTC
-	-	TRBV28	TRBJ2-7	CASSLSAKGGYEQYF	TGTGCCAGCAGTTTATCAGCTAAGGGAGGCTACGAGCAGTACTTC
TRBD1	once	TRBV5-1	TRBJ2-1	CASSPGQGNEQFF	TGCGCCAGCAGCCCCGGACAGGGCAATGAGCAGTTCTTC
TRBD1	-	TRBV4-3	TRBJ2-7	CASSQADREVDEQYF	TGCGCCAGCAGCCAGGCGGACAGGGAAGTGGACGAGCAGTACTTC
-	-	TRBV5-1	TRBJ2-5	CASSRGRQGETQYF	TGCGCCAGCAGCAGGGGGAGGCAGGGGGAGACCCAGTACTTC
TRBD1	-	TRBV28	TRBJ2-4	CATNRGRETKNIQYF	TGTGCCACCAACAGGGGGCGCGAAACCAAAAACATTCAGTACTTC
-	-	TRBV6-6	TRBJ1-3	CASSRGSSGNTIYF	TGTGCCAGCAGTCGCGGGAGCTCTGGAAACACCATATATTTT
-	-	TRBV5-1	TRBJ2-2	CASSLQANTGELFF	TGCGCCAGCAGCTTGCAGGCGAACACCGGGGAGCTGTTTTTT
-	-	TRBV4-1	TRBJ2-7	CASSLLGEQYF	TGCGCCAGCAGCCTCTTGGGGGAGCAGTACTTC
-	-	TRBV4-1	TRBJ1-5	CASSQVQYNQPQHF	TGCGCCAGCAGCCAAGTGCAGTACAATCAGCCCCAGCATTTT
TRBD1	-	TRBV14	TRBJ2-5	CASSPQGAGTQYF	TGTGCCAGCAGCCCTCAGGGGGCCGGGACCCAGTACTTC
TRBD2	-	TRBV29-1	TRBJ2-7	CSASGLADEQYF	TGCAGCGCCTCTGGACTAGCGGACGAGCAGTACTTC
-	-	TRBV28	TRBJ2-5	CASSQDRPQETQYF	TGTGCCAGCAGTCAAGACAGGCCACAAGAGACCCAGTACTTC
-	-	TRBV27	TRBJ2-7	CASSFSNWNSYEQYF	TGTGCCAGCAGTTTCTCTAACTGGAACTCCTACGAGCAGTACTTC
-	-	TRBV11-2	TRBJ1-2	CASSLESNYGYTF	TGTGCCAGCAGCTTAGAATCCAACTATGGCTACACCTTC
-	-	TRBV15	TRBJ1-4	CATSKSVTGEKLFF	TGTGCCACCAGCAAGTCGGTTACTGGGGAAAAACTGTTTTTT
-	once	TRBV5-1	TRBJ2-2	CASSPRDPGELFF	TGCGCCAGCAGCCCCAGGGACCCCGGGGAGCTGTTTTTT